This TCR beta chain emerged from a study of blood T cells in healthy people across ages. Broader study findings: When set beside aged donors, long-lived donors presented more naive CD4+ cells and higher diversity.

This CDR3 region has 13 residues. V lost 5 bases to trimming and J lost 0 bases, with 8 bases between them. Germline V gives CDR1 SEHNR, CDR2 FQNEAQ (reference sequence). Sample-barcoded 5' priming and a J-beta primer mix drove a second PCR of about 6 to 11 cycles. Each TCR beta cDNA got a 12-nucleotide random molecular identifier. Any given sample supplied a minimum of 3 million CDR3-containing paired-end reads. A single record per CDR3 protein comes from TCRdb applying MiXCR to the 5' RACE reads. The table has approximately 1.5 million distinct CDR3 sequences, 40% to 45% seen once. Many counts were recorded for this clonotype. The antigen remains undetermined.

J is TRBJ2-7 and V is TRBV7-9; D remains unclear. The sequence was obtained from a woman aged 18-29 years in good health. What was sequenced was blood. The CDR3, as DNA: TGTGCCAGCAGCCCCGGGCCCTCCTACGAGCAGTACTTC. It is translated as CASSPGPSYEQYF. Complete variable domain (other parts from reference TRBV7-9 and TRBJ2-7): DTGVSQNPRHKITKRGQNVTFRCDPISEHNRLYWYRQTLGQGPEFLTYFQNEAQLEKSRLLSDRFSAERPKGSFSTLEIQRTEQGDSAMYLCASSPGPSYEQYFGPGTRLTVT.